This T cell receptor (beta chain) was identified during a study of blood T cell repertoires in COVID-19. TCRdb's table, derived via immunoSEQ multiplex PCR, lists solely in-frame clones and lacks some. The top ten hold 0.6% to 0.7% of the sample, which has about 440,000 clones, about 90% seen once. The CDR3 is made up of 15 amino acids. Trimming removed 0 bases from V and 4 bases from J; junction bases left unmatched: 4. From germline, CDR1 is SGHRS and CDR2 YFSETQ. What was sequenced was PBMCs or T cells enriched from blood (not recorded which). The chain uses TRBV5-1 and TRBJ2-1; 7 bases fit TRBD2. The clonotype comes from a man younger than 35 who had recovered from COVID-19. The CDR3 sequence is CASSLEASGYNEQFF. Written as DNA, the CDR3 is TGCGCCAGCAGCTTGGAAGCTAGCGGTTACAATGAGCAGTTCTTC.